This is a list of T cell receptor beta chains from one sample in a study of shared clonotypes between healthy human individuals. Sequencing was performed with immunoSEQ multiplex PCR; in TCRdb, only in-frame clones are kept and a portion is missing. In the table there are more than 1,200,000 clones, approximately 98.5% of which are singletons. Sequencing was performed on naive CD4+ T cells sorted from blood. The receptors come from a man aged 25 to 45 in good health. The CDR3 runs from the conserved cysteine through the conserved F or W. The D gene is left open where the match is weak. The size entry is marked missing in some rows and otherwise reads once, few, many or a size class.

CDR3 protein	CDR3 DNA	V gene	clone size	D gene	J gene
CASSDGPRSHSWELFF	TGTGCCAGCAGTGATGGGCCCCGGTCCCACTCATGGGAGCTGTTTTTT	TRBV2	.	.	TRBJ2-2
CASSVVGWTSGDYNEQFF	TGTGCCAGCAGCGTAGTGGGTTGGACTAGCGGCGACTACAATGAGCAGTTCTTC	TRBV9	.	TRBD2	TRBJ2-1
CSAGQGSSGSSDTQYF	TGCAGCGCTGGACAGGGAAGTAGCGGGAGCTCAGATACGCAGTATTTT	TRBV29-1	.	.	TRBJ2-3
CASSVTSGRGDEQFF	TGTGCCAGCAGCGTTACTAGCGGGCGCGGGGATGAGCAGTTCTTC	TRBV9	.	TRBD2	TRBJ2-1
CASSQGGEQYF	TGTGCCAGCAGTCAGGGGGGCGAGCAGTACTTC	TRBV6-5	.	.	TRBJ2-7
CASTISRTPYEQYF	TGTGCCAGCACTATCAGCCGGACACCCTACGAGCAGTACTTC	TRBV28	once	.	TRBJ2-7
CASSSLVRGHSYNEQFF	TGTGCCAGCAGCTCTCTAGTCCGGGGTCACTCCTACAATGAGCAGTTCTTC	TRBV5-4	.	.	TRBJ2-1
CSVARLAGPRGYEQYF	TGCAGCGTTGCCCGACTAGCGGGACCCCGGGGGTACGAGCAGTACTTC	TRBV29-1	.	TRBD2	TRBJ2-7
CATSILQGQGNTEAFF	TGTGCCACCAGCATCCTTCAGGGCCAGGGGAACACTGAAGCTTTCTTT	TRBV15	.	.	TRBJ1-1
CASSLTSGETQYF	TGTGCCAGCAGCTTGACTAGCGGAGAGACCCAGTACTTC	TRBV7-9	.	TRBD2	TRBJ2-5
CASSLSTVERETQYF	TGTGCCAGCAGCTTAAGCACAGTGGAACGGGAGACCCAGTACTTC	TRBV7-2	.	.	TRBJ2-5
CASTVKMNTEAFF	TGTGCCAGCACCGTCAAGATGAACACTGAAGCTTTCTTT	TRBV6-1	.	.	TRBJ1-1
CSIQQGYGYTF	TGCAGCATCCAACAGGGCTATGGCTACACCTTC	TRBV29-1	.	.	TRBJ1-2
CASRRDSDWSYTF	TGTGCCAGTAGACGGGACAGTGATTGGAGCTACACCTTC	TRBV19	.	TRBD1	TRBJ1-2
CASSRGGTTDTQYF	TGTGCCAGTAGTCGAGGGGGGACCACAGATACGCAGTATTTT	TRBV19	.	.	TRBJ2-3
CASTLKPGLAGGTGELFF	TGTGCCAGCACCCTAAAGCCGGGACTAGCGGGAGGTACCGGGGAGCTGTTTTTT	TRBV5-4	.	TRBD2	TRBJ2-2
CASSEAWDRVYEQYF	TGTGCCAGCAGTGAAGCCTGGGACAGGGTCTACGAGCAGTACTTC	TRBV6-1	.	TRBD1	TRBJ2-7
CASSWTGPYEQYF	TGTGCCAGCAGCTGGACCGGGCCCTACGAGCAGTACTTC	TRBV5-6	.	.	TRBJ2-7
CASSYKGAHQPQHF	TGTGCCAGCAGTTACAAGGGGGCCCATCAGCCCCAGCATTTT	TRBV6-5	.	TRBD1	TRBJ1-5
CASSLAVGTGDFWANVLTF	TGTGCCAGCAGCTTAGCGGTAGGGACAGGGGACTTCTGGGCCAACGTCCTGACTTTC	TRBV7-9	.	TRBD1	TRBJ2-6
CASTTSSGPQTGQFF	TGTGCCAGCACCACATCGAGCGGCCCTCAGACTGGGCAGTTCTTC	TRBV7-2	.	.	TRBJ2-1
CASSLDAGAFSYTF	TGTGCCAGCAGCTTAGACGCAGGGGCATTTAGCTACACCTTC	TRBV7-9	.	.	TRBJ1-2
CASSFQPGHEQYF	TGTGCCAGCAGCTTCCAACCCGGCCACGAGCAGTACTTC	TRBV28	.	.	TRBJ2-7
CASSFSDSSEQYF	TGTGCCAGCAGTTTCTCCGACTCCTCCGAGCAGTACTTC	TRBV27	.	.	TRBJ2-7
CSVDKGVGSGDTQYF	TGCAGCGTAGATAAAGGAGTCGGGAGTGGAGATACGCAGTATTTT	TRBV29-1	.	.	TRBJ2-3
CAWIRGNNYGYTF	TGTGCCTGGATTCGGGGGAATAACTATGGCTACACCTTC	TRBV30	.	.	TRBJ1-2
CASSSNPTDTQYF	TGTGCCAGCAGCAGTAATCCAACAGATACGCAGTATTTT	TRBV7-6	.	.	TRBJ2-3
CASSKMGDTGELFF	TGCGCCAGCAGCAAAATGGGAGACACCGGGGAGCTGTTTTTT	TRBV5-1	.	.	TRBJ2-2
CAWSRSSRGNTIYF	TGTGCCTGGAGTCGATCCTCTAGAGGAAACACCATATATTTT	TRBV30	.	.	TRBJ1-3
CASSFRGQPQHF	TGTGCCAGCAGTTTTAGAGGGCAGCCCCAGCATTTT	TRBV28	.	.	TRBJ1-5
CASSEPGAVTEAFF	TGTGCCAGCAGTGAACCCGGGGCTGTCACTGAAGCTTTCTTT	TRBV25-1	.	.	TRBJ1-1
CASSLRGNEQYF	TGTGCCAGCAGCTTAAGAGGAAACGAGCAGTACTTC	TRBV7-9	.	.	TRBJ2-7
CASSVATRGSTDTQYF	TGTGCCAGCAGCGTAGCTACGCGGGGCAGCACAGATACGCAGTATTTT	TRBV9	.	.	TRBJ2-3